The entry that follows covers one T cell receptor (beta chain) sequence. This clonotype appeared many times. Its antigen remains unidentified. The record has no base qualities; no much larger clone is one base away. The data were taken from a study of CD8+CD57+ T cells in acquired aplastic anemia (dated by TCRdb to the late 2010s). Regarding the research as a whole: Extracted DNA from sorted CD4+ and CD8+ cells averaged around 3.4 ug, ranging from about 0.2 to 30 ug. CD8+CD57+ expansion was defined as a frequency above the mean frequency observed in healthy subjects. What the authors observed across the whole study: Patients and healthy controls showed no significant difference in CD8+ Simpson's diversity (P=0.060). Twenty-nine CD8+ CDR3 sequences were found to be shared between patients and controls, but these sequences appeared to be highly expressed in patients and within the immunodominant clones of the patients.

The germline V gene gives CDR1 as MDHEN and CDR2 as SYDVKM. The CDR3 starts with the cysteine, ends with the phenylalanine, and has 15 residues. Of the read, only the CDR3 DNA is kept; its 45 bases are in frame from base 1. V lost 5 bases and J lost 5 bases; the stretch between them is 13 bases long. Flow cytometry had shown CD8+CD57+ cell expansion in the patients selected for sequencing. Severe acquired aplastic anemia was diagnosed in all patients according to International Study of Aplastic Anemia and Agranulocytosis and Camitta criteria. No therapy had been received by the patients at the time of blood sampling. TCR repertoires of sorted CD4+ and CD8+ blood T cells from severe aplastic anemia patients and healthy subjects were deep-sequenced in the study. Patients were enrolled in the USA under clinicaltrials.gov protocols 00001620, 01623167, 00001397, 00071045, 00081523 and 00961064. Ficoll-Paque density gradient centrifugation was used to isolate peripheral blood mononuclear cells. CD4+ and CD8+ T cells were sorted by FACS or magnetic beads before DNA extraction.

Genomic DNA was used as template for profiling of TCR beta VDJ combinations and CDR3 sequences. TCR repertoire sequencing was run on an Illumina HiSeq 2000. The authors' pipeline ran thus. Repertoire assessment relied on Simpson's diversity index, CDR3 size and DJ length profiles, and TRBV/TRBJ rearrangement plots. The most abundant DNA sequence in the deep sequencing data was defined as the immunodominant clone. CDR3 amino acid sequences were screened for sharing across subjects and compared with published repertoires and the VDJdb database. TCRdb trimmed the raw reads at Q25, called clones with MiXCR and kept productive beta chains. Rows are unified per CDR3 protein, each entry keeping the most common DNA and genes. None of the V and J calls come from the authors' own analysis; TCRdb made them. In all, the sample holds a few hundred thousand distinct CDR3 sequences, and roughly 50% of those were seen once. The leading ten clones occupy 20% of the sample.

This TCR derives from a human donor with aplastic anemia. Sequencing input: sorted CD4+, CD8+, or CD8+CD57+ T cells (not recorded which) from PBMCs. The chain is made from TRBV28 and TRBJ1-6; there is no confident call for the D gene. The CDR3 region has the sequence CASSRAAGHNSPLHF. The DNA sequence is TGTGCCAGCAGTAGAGCGGCAGGCCATAATTCACCCCTCCACTTT.